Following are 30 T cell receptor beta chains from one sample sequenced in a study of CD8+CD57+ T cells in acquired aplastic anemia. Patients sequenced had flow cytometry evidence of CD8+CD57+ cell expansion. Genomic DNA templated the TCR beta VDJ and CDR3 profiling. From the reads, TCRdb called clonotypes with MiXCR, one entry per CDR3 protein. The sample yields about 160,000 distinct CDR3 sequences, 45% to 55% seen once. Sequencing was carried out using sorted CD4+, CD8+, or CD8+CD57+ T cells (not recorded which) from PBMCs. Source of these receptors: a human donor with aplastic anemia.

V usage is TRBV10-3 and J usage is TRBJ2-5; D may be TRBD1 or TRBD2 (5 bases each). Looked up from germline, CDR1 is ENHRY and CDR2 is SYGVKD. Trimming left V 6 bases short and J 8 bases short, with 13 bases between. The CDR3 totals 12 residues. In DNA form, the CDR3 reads TGTGCCATCAGGACAGACGAGGGTACCCAGTACTTC. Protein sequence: CAIRTDEGTQYF.

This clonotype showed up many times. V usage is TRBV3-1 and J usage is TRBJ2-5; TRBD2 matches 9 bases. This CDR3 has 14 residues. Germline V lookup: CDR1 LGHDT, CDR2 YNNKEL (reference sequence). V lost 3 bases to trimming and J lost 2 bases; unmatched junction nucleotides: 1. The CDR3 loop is CASSHLAGQETQYF. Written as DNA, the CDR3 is TGTGCCAGCAGCCACCTAGCGGGACAAGAGACCCAGTACTTC.

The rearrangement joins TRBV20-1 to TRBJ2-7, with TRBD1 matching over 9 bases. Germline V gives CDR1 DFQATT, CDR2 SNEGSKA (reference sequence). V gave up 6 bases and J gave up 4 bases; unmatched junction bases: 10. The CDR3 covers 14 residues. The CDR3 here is CSAPFRDRVYEQYF. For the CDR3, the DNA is TGCAGTGCACCGTTCCGGGACAGGGTTTACGAGCAGTACTTC.

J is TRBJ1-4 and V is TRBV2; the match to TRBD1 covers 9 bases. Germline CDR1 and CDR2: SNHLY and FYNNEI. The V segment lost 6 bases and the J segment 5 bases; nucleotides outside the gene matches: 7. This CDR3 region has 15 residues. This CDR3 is CASSWGGQGNEKLFF. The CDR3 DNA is TGTGCCAGCAGCTGGGGGGGACAGGGAAATGAAAAACTGTTTTTT.

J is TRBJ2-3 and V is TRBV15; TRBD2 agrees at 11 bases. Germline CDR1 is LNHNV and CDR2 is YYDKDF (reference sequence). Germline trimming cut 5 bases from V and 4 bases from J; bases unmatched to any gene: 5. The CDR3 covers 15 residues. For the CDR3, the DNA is TGTGCCACCAGCCTTAGCGGGAGGGCCGCAGATACGCAGTATTTT. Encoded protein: CATSLSGRAADTQYF.

The CDR3 reads CATSARAGSKGETQYF. CDR3 nucleotides: TGTGCCACCAGTGCTCGTGCCGGGAGTAAGGGAGAGACCCAGTACTTC. J is TRBJ2-5 and V is TRBV24-1; D might be TRBD2 (6 bases). The CDR3 is made up of 16 amino acids. CDR1 and CDR2 (germline): KGHDR, SFDVKD. The V end lost 5 bases, the J end lost 4 bases, and 19 bases lay between the germline ends.

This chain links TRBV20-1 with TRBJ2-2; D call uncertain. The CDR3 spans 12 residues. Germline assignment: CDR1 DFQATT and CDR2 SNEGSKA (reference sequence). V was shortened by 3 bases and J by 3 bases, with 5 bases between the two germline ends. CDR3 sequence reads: CSARQHTGELFF. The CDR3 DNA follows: TGCAGTGCTAGGCAGCACACCGGGGAGCTGTTTTTT.

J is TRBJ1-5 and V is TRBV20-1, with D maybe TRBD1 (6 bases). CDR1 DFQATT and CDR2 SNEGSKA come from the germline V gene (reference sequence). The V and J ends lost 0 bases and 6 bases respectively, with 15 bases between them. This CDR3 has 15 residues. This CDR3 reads CSARDQAGDSQPQHF. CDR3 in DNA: TGCAGTGCTAGAGATCAGGCAGGGGATAGTCAGCCCCAGCATTTT.

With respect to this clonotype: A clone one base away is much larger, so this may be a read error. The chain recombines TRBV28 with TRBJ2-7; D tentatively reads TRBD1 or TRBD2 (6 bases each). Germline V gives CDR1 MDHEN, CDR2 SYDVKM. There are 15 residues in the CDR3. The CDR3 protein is CAGSSRGRSSYEQYF. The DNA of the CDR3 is TGTGCCGGCAGTTCTCGGGGGCGGAGCTCCTACGAGCAGTACTTC.

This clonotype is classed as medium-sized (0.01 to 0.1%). CDR3 residues: CASSLVGETQYF. The CDR3 nucleotides are TGTGCCAGCAGCTTAGTTGGTGAGACCCAGTACTTC. This chain joins TRBV7-9 and TRBJ2-5; D is uncertain. The CDR3 is 12 amino acids. CDR1 SEHNR and CDR2 FQNEAQ come from the germline V gene (reference sequence). The germline V and J ends were trimmed by 1 base and 5 bases, with 5 bases remaining between them.

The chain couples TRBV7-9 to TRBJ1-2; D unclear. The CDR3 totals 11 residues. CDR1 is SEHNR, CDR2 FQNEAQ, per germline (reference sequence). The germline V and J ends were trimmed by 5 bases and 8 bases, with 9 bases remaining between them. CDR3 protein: CASSPTEGYTF. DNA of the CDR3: TGTGCCAGCAGCCCTACCGAGGGCTACACCTTC. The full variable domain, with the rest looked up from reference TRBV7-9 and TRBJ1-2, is DTGVSQNPRHKITKRGQNVTFRCDPISEHNRLYWYRQTLGQGPEFLTYFQNEAQLEKSRLLSDRFSAERPKGSFSTLEIQRTEQGDSAMYLCASSPTEGYTFGSGTRLTVV.

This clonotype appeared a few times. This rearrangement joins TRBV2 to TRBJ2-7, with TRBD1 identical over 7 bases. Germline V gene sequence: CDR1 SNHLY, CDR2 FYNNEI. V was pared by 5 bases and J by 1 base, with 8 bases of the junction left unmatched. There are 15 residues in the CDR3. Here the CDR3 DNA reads TGTGCCAGCAGTCCCCAGGGGGATGAATCCTACGAGCAGTACTTC. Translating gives CASSPQGDESYEQYF. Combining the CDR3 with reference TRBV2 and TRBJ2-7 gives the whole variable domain EPEVTQTPSHQVTQMGQEVILRCVPISNHLYFYWYRQILGQKVEFLVSFYNNEISEKSEIFDDQFSVERPDGSNFTLKIRSTKLEDSAMYFCASSPQGDESYEQYFGPGTRLTVT.

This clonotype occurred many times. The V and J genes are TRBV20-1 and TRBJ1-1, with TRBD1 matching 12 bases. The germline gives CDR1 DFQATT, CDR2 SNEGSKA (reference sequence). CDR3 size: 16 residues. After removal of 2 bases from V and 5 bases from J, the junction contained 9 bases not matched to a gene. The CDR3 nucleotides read TGCAGTGCTAGATCCCCCCGGGACAGGGGGCGGACTGAAGCTTTCTTT. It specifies CSARSPRDRGRTEAFF.

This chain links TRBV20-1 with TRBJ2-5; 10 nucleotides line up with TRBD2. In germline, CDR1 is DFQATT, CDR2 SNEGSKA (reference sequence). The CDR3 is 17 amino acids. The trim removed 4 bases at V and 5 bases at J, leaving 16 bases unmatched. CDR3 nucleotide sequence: TGCAGTGCTAAGTTCTCGCCGGGACTAGCGAGTGGGGAGACCCAGTACTTC. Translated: CSAKFSPGLASGETQYF.

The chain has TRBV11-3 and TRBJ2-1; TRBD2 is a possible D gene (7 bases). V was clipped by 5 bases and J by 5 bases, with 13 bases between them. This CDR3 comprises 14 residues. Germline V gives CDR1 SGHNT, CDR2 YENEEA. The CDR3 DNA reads TGTGCCAGCAGCCCACGGGGGGCGGACAATGAGCAGTTCTTC. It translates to CASSPRGADNEQFF.

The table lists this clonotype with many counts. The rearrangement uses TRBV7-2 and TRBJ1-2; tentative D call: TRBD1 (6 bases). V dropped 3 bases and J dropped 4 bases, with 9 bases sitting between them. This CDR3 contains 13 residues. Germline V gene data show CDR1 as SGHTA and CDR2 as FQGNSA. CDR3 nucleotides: TGTGCCAGCAGCTTCAGGGGCCCCTATGGCTACACCTTC. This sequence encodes CASSFRGPYGYTF.

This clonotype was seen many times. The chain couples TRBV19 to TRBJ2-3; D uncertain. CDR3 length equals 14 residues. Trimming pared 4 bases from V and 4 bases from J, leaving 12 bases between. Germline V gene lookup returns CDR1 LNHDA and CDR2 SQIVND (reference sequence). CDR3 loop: CASSNAVQSDTQYF. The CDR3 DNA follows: TGTGCCAGTAGTAACGCGGTTCAGTCAGATACGCAGTATTTT.

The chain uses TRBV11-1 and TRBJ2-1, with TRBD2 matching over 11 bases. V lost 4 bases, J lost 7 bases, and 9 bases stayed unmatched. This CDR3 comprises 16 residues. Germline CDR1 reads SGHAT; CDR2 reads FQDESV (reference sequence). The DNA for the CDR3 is TGTGCCAGCAGCTGGGCGGTTACTAGCGGGGGAAATGAGCAGTTCTTC. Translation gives CASSWAVTSGGNEQFF. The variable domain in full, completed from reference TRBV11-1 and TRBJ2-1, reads EAEVAQSPRYKITEKSQAVAFWCDPISGHATLYWYRQILGQGPELLVQFQDESVVDDSQLPKDRFSAERLKGVDSTLKIQPAELGDSAMYLCASSWAVTSGGNEQFFGPGTRLTVL.

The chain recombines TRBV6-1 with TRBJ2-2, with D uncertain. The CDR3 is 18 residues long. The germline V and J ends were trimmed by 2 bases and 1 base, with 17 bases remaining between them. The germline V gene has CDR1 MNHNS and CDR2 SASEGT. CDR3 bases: TGTGCCAGCAGTGAAACTTTCCTAGATTTCGGGAACACCGGGGAGCTGTTTTTT. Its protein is CASSETFLDFGNTGELFF.

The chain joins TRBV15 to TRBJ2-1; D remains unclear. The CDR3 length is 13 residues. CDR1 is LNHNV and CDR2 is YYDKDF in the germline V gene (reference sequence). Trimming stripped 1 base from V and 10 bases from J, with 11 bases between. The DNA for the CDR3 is TGTGCCACCAGCAGAGTAGCTCGGCTAGAGCAGTTCTTC. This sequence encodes CATSRVARLEQFF.

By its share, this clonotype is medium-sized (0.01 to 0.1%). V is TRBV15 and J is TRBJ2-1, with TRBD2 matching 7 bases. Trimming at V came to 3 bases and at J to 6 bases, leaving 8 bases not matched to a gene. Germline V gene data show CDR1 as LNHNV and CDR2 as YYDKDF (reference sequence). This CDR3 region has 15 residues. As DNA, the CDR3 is TGTGCCACCAGCAGTTCCGGACTAGGAGGCAATGAGCAGTTCTTC. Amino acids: CATSSSGLGGNEQFF.

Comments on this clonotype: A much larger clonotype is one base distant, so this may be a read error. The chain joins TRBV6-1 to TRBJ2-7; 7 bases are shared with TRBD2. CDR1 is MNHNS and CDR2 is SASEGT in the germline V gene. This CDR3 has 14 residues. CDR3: CASSEMWGDYVQYF. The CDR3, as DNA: TGTGCCAGCAGTGAAATGTGGGGGGACTACGTGCAGTACTTC.

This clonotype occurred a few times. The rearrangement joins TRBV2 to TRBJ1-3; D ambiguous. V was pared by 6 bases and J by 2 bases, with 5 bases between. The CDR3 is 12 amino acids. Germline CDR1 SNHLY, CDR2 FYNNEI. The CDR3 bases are TGTGCCAGCAGGACTACTGGAAACACCATATATTTT. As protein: CASRTTGNTIYF. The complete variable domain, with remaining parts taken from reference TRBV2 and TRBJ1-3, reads EPEVTQTPSHQVTQMGQEVILRCVPISNHLYFYWYRQILGQKVEFLVSFYNNEISEKSEIFDDQFSVERPDGSNFTLKIRSTKLEDSAMYFCASRTTGNTIYFGEGSWLTVV.

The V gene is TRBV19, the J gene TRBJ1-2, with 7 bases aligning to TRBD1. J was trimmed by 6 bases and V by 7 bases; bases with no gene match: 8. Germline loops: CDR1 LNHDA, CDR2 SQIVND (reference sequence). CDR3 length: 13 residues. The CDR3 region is CASTATGFDGYTF. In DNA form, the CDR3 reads TGTGCCAGTACCGCGACAGGGTTTGATGGCTACACCTTC.

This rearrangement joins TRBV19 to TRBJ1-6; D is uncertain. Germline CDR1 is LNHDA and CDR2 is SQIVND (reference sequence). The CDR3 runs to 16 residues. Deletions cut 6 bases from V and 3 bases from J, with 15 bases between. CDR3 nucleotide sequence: TGTGCCAGTAGGAACGGACCCGCACTCTATAATTCACCCCTCCACTTT. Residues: CASRNGPALYNSPLHF.

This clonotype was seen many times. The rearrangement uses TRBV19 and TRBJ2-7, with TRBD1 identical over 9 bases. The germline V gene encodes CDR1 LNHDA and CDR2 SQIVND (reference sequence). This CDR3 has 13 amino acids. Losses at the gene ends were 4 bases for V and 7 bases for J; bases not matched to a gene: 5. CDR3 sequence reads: CASSNRGRREQYF. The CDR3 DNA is TGTGCCAGTAGTAACAGGGGGCGGCGGGAGCAGTACTTC.

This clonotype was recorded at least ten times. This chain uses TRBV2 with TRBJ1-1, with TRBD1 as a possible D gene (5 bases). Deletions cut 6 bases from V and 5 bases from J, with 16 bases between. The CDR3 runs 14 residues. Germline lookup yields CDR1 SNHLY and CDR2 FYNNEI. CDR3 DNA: TGTGCCAGCAGCCTCGGGAGGGGCGGGACTGAAGCTTTCTTT. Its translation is CASSLGRGGTEAFF.

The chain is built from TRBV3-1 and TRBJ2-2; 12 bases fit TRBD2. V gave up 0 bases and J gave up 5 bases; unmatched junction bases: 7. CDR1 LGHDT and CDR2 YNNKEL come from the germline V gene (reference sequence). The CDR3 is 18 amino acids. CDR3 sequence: CASSQDSSGGVRTGELFF. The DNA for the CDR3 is TGTGCCAGCAGCCAAGATTCTAGCGGGGGGGTAAGGACCGGGGAGCTGTTTTTT.

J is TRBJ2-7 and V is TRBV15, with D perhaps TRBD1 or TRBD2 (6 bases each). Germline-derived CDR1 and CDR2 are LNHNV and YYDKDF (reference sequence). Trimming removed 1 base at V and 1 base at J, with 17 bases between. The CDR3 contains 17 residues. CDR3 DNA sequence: TGTGCCACCAGCAGAGCCTTCCGACAAGGGGGGTCCTACGAGCAGTACTTC. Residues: CATSRAFRQGGSYEQYF.

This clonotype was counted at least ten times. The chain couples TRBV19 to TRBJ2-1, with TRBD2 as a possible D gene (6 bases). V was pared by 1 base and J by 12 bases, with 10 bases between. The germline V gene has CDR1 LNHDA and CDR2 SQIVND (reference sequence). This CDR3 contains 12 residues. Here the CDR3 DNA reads TGTGCCAGTAGTATAGGGACTATGGTGCAGTTCTTC. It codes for CASSIGTMVQFF.